Below are 21 T cell receptor beta chains sequenced from a single sample in a study of blood T cell repertoires in COVID-19. Clones were read by immunoSEQ multiplex PCR, and TCRdb kept only the in-frame ones, dropping some. Of a few hundred thousand clones listed, roughly 86% are singletons. Sequenced: peripheral blood. These receptors came from a woman in her thirties with COVID-19, enrolled during active disease.

The chain is built from TRBV27 and TRBJ2-7; D uncertain. Trimming stripped 5 bases from V and 2 bases from J, with 10 bases between. CDR3 length: 13 amino acids. Germline V lookup: CDR1 MNHEY, CDR2 SMNVEV (reference sequence). DNA for the CDR3: TGTGCCAGCAGTCCCCAGGTTACCTACGAGCAGTACTTC. Translating gives CASSPQVTYEQYF.

The genes are TRBV11-2 and TRBJ1-1, with 11 bases lining up with TRBD1. In germline, CDR1 is SGHAT, CDR2 FQNNGV. CDR3 size: 19 residues. Trimming removed 5 bases from V and 4 bases from J; junction bases left unmatched: 18. The DNA of the CDR3 is TGTGCCAGCAGCCCCCCGACCAAATCGGGACAGGGGGTGAGCACTGAAGCTTTCTTT. This codes for CASSPPTKSGQGVSTEAFF.

The genes are TRBV6-4 and TRBJ2-2; weak D call: TRBD1 (7 bases). The CDR3 covers 15 residues. The germline V gene has CDR1 MRHNA and CDR2 SNTAGT. Trimming stripped 3 bases from V and 5 bases from J, with 13 bases between. The CDR3 region has the DNA TGTGCCAGCAGTGATGGGCAGGGGGGAACCGGGGAGCTGTTTTTT. This translates into CASSDGQGGTGELFF.

The chain is built from TRBV4-3 and TRBJ2-2; D might be TRBD1 (5 bases). The V end was cut by 4 bases, the J end by 1 base, with 7 bases between. Germline lookup yields CDR1 LGHNA and CDR2 YSLEER. The length of the CDR3 is 14 residues. CDR3 sequence: CASSRGQNTGELFF. CDR3 nucleotide sequence: TGCGCCAGCAGCCGCGGACAGAACACCGGGGAGCTGTTTTTT.

As for this clone: Other DNA sequences of this sample code for an identical CDR3. The V and J genes are TRBV19 and TRBJ1-5; D remains ambiguous. CDR1 is LNHDA, CDR2 SQIVND, per germline (reference sequence). This CDR3 is 14 amino acids long. V dropped 3 bases and J dropped 0 bases, with 6 bases sitting between them. The CDR3 loop is CASSMFNSNQPQHF. The CDR3 coding sequence is TGTGCCAGTAGTATGTTTAATAGCAATCAGCCCCAGCATTTT.

J is TRBJ2-1 and V is TRBV28; 7 bases line up with TRBD1. J was trimmed by 3 bases and V by 4 bases; bases with no gene match: 9. This CDR3 is 16 amino acids long. Germline loops: CDR1 MDHEN, CDR2 SYDVKM. This CDR3 reads CASSSGTALGYNEQFF. CDR3 DNA sequence: TGTGCCAGCAGTTCCGGGACAGCCCTAGGCTACAATGAGCAGTTCTTC.

The rearrangement uses TRBV2 and TRBJ1-6, with 10 bases identical to TRBD1. The V segment lost 6 bases and the J segment 9 bases; nucleotides outside the gene matches: 2. This CDR3 is 13 amino acids long. Per germline, CDR1 SNHLY and CDR2 FYNNEI. DNA for the CDR3: TGTGCCAGCAGCGGACAGGGGGTTTCACCCCTCCACTTT. It translates to CASSGQGVSPLHF.

As regards this clone: The same CDR3 also results from other DNA sequences found in this sample. The chain employs TRBV7-9 and TRBJ1-2; 10 bases line up with TRBD1. Unmatched junction bases numbered 2, after V lost 5 bases and J lost 5 bases. The CDR3 runs 13 residues. Germline-derived CDR1 and CDR2 are SEHNR and FQNEAQ (reference sequence). Here the CDR3 reads CASSLGQGYGYTF. CDR3 nucleotide sequence: TGTGCCAGCAGCCTGGGACAGGGGTATGGCTACACCTTC. The full variable domain, in which reference TRBV7-9 and TRBJ1-2 provide the parts outside the CDR3, is DTGVSQNPRHKITKRGQNVTFRCDPISEHNRLYWYRQTLGQGPEFLTYFQNEAQLEKSRLLSDRFSAERPKGSFSTLEIQRTEQGDSAMYLCASSLGQGYGYTFGSGTRLTVV.

The chain uses TRBV11-2 and TRBJ2-1; TRBD2 agrees at 12 bases. Per the germline V gene, CDR1 is SGHAT and CDR2 is FQNNGV. The V segment lost 3 bases and the J segment 8 bases; nucleotides outside the gene matches: 5. The CDR3 has 15 amino acids. The chain's CDR3 is CASSFGTSGSYEQFF. The CDR3 DNA is TGTGCCAGCAGCTTCGGGACTAGCGGGTCATATGAGCAGTTCTTC.

The CDR3 DNA is TGTGCCAGCAGCAAAGTAGGGGGACCAGGGAGCTCCTACGAGCAGTACTTC. Protein product: CASSKVGGPGSSYEQYF. The chain uses TRBV21-1 and TRBJ2-7; no DNA check was done on the table's D call, TRBD1. TRBV21-1 has pseudogene status. The CDR3 length is 17 residues.

The chain has TRBV24-1 and TRBJ2-3; perhaps TRBD1 as D (5 bases). This CDR3 contains 15 residues. V dropped 3 bases and J dropped 0 bases, with 9 bases sitting between them. Germline lookup yields CDR1 KGHDR and CDR2 SFDVKD. CDR3 nucleotides: TGTGCCACCAGTGATCTGACAGCTAGCACAGATACGCAGTATTTT. Translating it yields CATSDLTASTDTQYF.

The chain recombines TRBV5-6 with TRBJ2-2, with 9 bases aligning to TRBD2. The CDR3 runs to 16 residues. The germline V gene has CDR1 SGHDT and CDR2 YYEEEE. Losses at the gene ends were 4 bases for V and 3 bases for J; bases not matched to a gene: 7. In DNA, the CDR3 is TGTGCCAGCAGCGCCATAGCGGGAGCATACACCGGGGAGCTGTTTTTT. Its protein product is CASSAIAGAYTGELFF.

This clone was detected once. CDR3 loop: CASSLNSLIAAQAYEQYF. CDR3 DNA sequence: TGTGCCAGCAGCTTAAATTCCTTGATAGCGGCCCAAGCTTACGAGCAGTACTTC. The chain combines TRBV7-2 with TRBJ2-7, with D perhaps matching TRBD2 (6 bases). V lost 2 bases, J lost 4 bases, and 24 bases lay in between. Germline CDR1 SGHTA, CDR2 FQGNSA. This CDR3 comprises 18 residues.

The genes are TRBV6-1 and TRBJ1-5; no clear D. Trimming removed 5 bases at V and 3 bases at J, with 11 bases between. Germline CDR1 and CDR2: MNHNS and SASEGT. The CDR3 loop spans 14 amino acids. The CDR3 reads CASSSRRVNQPQHF. The CDR3 DNA follows: TGTGCCAGCAGTTCCCGACGGGTCAATCAGCCCCAGCATTTT.

The V and J genes are TRBV5-1 and TRBJ1-2; 10 bases line up with TRBD1. Germline CDR1 and CDR2: SGHRS and YFSETQ. This CDR3 comprises 14 residues. V was clipped by 4 bases and J by 7 bases; unmatched bases: 7. In DNA form, the CDR3 reads TGCGCCAGCAGCCCATCCGGGACAGGGGTTGGCTACACCTTC. Protein sequence: CASSPSGTGVGYTF.

This clone was picked up one time. This rearrangement joins TRBV12-3 or TRBV12-4 to TRBJ2-7; the match to TRBD2 covers 7 bases. The CDR3 covers 12 residues. Losses at the gene ends were 5 bases for V and 12 bases for J; bases not matched to a gene: 10. This CDR3 reads CASSPWGGSSYF. In DNA, the CDR3 is TGTGCCAGCAGTCCCTGGGGGGGGAGTTCGTACTTC.

The chain recombines TRBV4-1 with TRBJ1-5; possibly TRBD1 for D (5 bases). Germline loops: CDR1 MGHRA, CDR2 YSYEKL. Between the trimmed V and J ends, which lost 2 bases and 2 bases, there was a span of 10 bases. The CDR3 length is 15 residues. The CDR3 bases are TGCGCCAGCAGCCAACCTGGGGCAGGCAATCAGCCCCAGCATTTT. This encodes CASSQPGAGNQPQHF.

This clone has more than one count but fewer than ten. The J gene is TRBJ1-5, the V gene TRBV19; D uncertain. V lost 0 bases and J lost 3, with 9 bases in between. Looked up from germline, CDR1 is LNHDA and CDR2 is SQIVND (reference sequence). The CDR3 loop spans 15 amino acids. CDR3: CASSIDLGINQPQHF. The CDR3 DNA is TGTGCCAGTAGTATAGATCTGGGCATCAATCAGCCCCAGCATTTT.

The chain has TRBV28 and TRBJ1-2; TRBD1 might be the D (6 bases). Between the trimmed V and J ends, which lost 6 bases and 4 bases, there was a span of 21 bases. Germline CDR1 is MDHEN and CDR2 is SYDVKM. The length of the CDR3 is 16 residues. CDR3 sequence reads: CASSPQGLPGTYGYTF. The CDR3, as DNA: TGTGCCAGCAGCCCCCAGGGGTTGCCAGGGACCTATGGCTACACCTTC.

The chain carries TRBV7-2 and TRBJ1-5, with 9 bases that match TRBD1. Trimming took 5 bases from V and 6 from J; bases not matched to a gene: 2. This CDR3 is built from 13 residues. From germline, CDR1 is SGHTA and CDR2 FQGNSA. Written as DNA, the CDR3 is TGTGCCAGCAGCCTGGACAGGGGTCAGCCCCAGCATTTT. Residues: CASSLDRGQPQHF.

This sequence joins TRBV25-1 and TRBJ2-5, with 8 bases aligning to TRBD1. Germline loops: CDR1 MGHDK, CDR2 SYGVNS. The CDR3 contains 12 residues. The V and J ends lost 7 bases and 5 bases, in that order; junction bases with no gene match: 3. The CDR3 protein is CASNGQGETQYF. The DNA of the CDR3 is TGTGCCAGCAACGGACAGGGTGAGACCCAGTACTTC.